This is a list of T cell receptor beta chains from one sample in a study of regulatory T cells in long-lasting Graves disease. From the multiplex PCR reads, TCRdb called clonotypes with MiXCR, one entry per CDR3 protein. The sample lists around 250,000 distinct CDR3 sequences, 18% seen once, with less than 15% in the top ten. These data were also filed under a second study, of T cells in Graves' hyperthyroidism and ophthalmopathy.

Sequenced material: peripheral blood mononuclear cells (PBMCs), taken at new diagnosis, from a patient treated with antithyroid drugs. The source is a woman in her 30s with Graves disease. Each CDR3 is given with its conserved first and last residue. The D gene is left open where the match is weak. Not every row has a clone size; where given, it reads once, few, many or a size class.

many TRBJ1-1 . TRBV29-1 TGCAGCGTACCGGGGGGCTTACCGAACACTGAAGCTTTCTTT CSVPGGLPNTEAFF
. TRBJ1-4 TRBD1 TRBV11-2 TGTGCCAGCAGTCCCACATGTGACAGGGGGAATGAAAAACTGTTTTTT CASSPTCDRGNEKLFF
many TRBJ2-7 . TRBV5-5 TGTGCCAGCAGCCGGGGACCGCTTTGGGAACTACGAATGCAGTACTTC CASSRGPLWELRMQYF
many TRBJ2-1 . TRBV11-1 TGTGCCAGCAGCTTAGAGACTAGGGGGGGCAATGAGCAGTTCTTC CASSLETRGGNEQFF
many TRBJ1-1 . TRBV9 TGTGCCAGCAGCTCAGAGTGGAACACTGAAGCTTTCTTT CASSSEWNTEAFF
many TRBJ1-1 . TRBV3-1 TGTGCCAGCAGCTTAGGCCCCGAAGCTTTCTTT CASSLGPEAFF
few TRBJ2-7 . TRBV6-2/TRBV6-3 TGTGCCAGCAGTTACTCCGAGGGGATCTACGAGCAGTACTTC CASSYSEGIYEQYF
many TRBJ1-6 . TRBV6-1 TGTGCCAGCAGCCCCATGATCCCTACAGGGATTGGGGATAATTCACCCCTCCACTTT CASSPMIPTGIGDNSPLHF
many TRBJ1-1 TRBD1 TRBV9 TGTGCCAGCAGCGTAGGTCAGGGGGGTTTCCAAGGTGAAGCTTTCTTT CASSVGQGGFQGEAFF
many TRBJ2-3 TRBD1 TRBV11-2 TGTGCCAGCAGCTTAGATTGGGACAGCCTAACAGATACGCAGTATTTT CASSLDWDSLTDTQYF
many TRBJ2-7 TRBD1 TRBV2 TGTGCCAGCTCGGAATGGGGACAGGGATACGAGCAGTACTTC CASSEWGQGYEQYF
many TRBJ1-1 TRBD1 TRBV15 TGTGCCACCAGCAGAGGACAGGGTGACACTGAAGCTTTCTTT CATSRGQGDTEAFF
many TRBJ1-2 TRBD1 TRBV5-4 TGTGCCAGCAGCCCGCGACAGGGCGGCTATGGCTACACCTTC CASSPRQGGYGYTF
. TRBJ1-1 . TRBV12-3/TRBV12-4 TGTGCCAGCAGTTTCGGGAGGGAGGGGAGCGCCGGCGAGACGAACACTGAAGCTTTCTTT CASSFGREGSAGETNTEAFF
many TRBJ2-7 . TRBV6-5 TGTGCCAGCAGTTACTCGGGGCACGAGCAGTACTTC CASSYSGHEQYF
few TRBJ2-7 . TRBV20-1 TGCAGTGCTCCCAGGGGCTCCTACGAGCAGTACTTC CSAPRGSYEQYF
many TRBJ1-1 . TRBV9 TGTGCCAGCAGCGCCAGTGGAGCGCCTGAAGCTTTCTTT CASSASGAPEAFF
. TRBJ2-3 TRBD2 TRBV5-1 TGCGCCAGCAGCCCTTTTAGCGGGGCATACGAAGATACGCAGTATTTT CASSPFSGAYEDTQYF
. TRBJ2-5 TRBD2 TRBV7-2 TGTGCCAGCAGCTCTCTTTGGGGGGGGGGGGGAGAGACCCAGTACTTC CASSSLWGGGGETQYF
many TRBJ2-1 . TRBV15 TGTGCCACCAGCAGCCACGATAATGAGCAGTTCTTC CATSSHDNEQFF
many TRBJ1-2 . TRBV27 TGTGCCAGCGGGCCTCGCCAATCCTATGGCTACACCTTC CASGPRQSYGYTF